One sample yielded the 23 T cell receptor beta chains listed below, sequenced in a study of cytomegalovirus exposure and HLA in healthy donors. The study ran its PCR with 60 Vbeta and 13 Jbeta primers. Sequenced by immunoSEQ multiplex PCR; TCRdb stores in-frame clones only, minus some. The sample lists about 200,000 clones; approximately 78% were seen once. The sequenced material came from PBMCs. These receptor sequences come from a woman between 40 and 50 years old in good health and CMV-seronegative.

In DNA form, the CDR3 reads TGTGCCAGTATTGAACAGGGGAACACTGAAGCTTTCTTT. The encoded protein is CASIEQGNTEAFF. The chain is built from TRBV19 and TRBJ1-1, with D maybe TRBD1 (6 bases). Trimming shortened V by 7 bases and J by 1 base, and 10 bases separated the two germline ends. Germline values: CDR1 LNHDA, CDR2 SQIVND (reference sequence). This CDR3 contains 13 residues. Full variable domain (rest looked up from reference TRBV19 and TRBJ1-1): DGGITQSPKYLFRKEGQNVTLSCEQNLNHDAMYWYRQDPGQGLRLIYYSQIVNDFQKGDIAEGYSVSREKKESFPLTVTSAQKNPTAFYLCASIEQGNTEAFFGQGTRLTVV.

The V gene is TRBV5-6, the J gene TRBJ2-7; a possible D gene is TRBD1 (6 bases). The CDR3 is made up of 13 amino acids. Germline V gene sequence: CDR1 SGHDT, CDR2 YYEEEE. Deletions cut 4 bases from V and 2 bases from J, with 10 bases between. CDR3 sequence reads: CASSPGVPYEQYF. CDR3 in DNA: TGTGCCAGCAGCCCAGGGGTCCCCTACGAGCAGTACTTC.

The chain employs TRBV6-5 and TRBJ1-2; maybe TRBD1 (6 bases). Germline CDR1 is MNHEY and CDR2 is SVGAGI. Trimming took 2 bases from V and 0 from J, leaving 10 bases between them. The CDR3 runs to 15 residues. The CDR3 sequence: CASSYLRGANYGYTF. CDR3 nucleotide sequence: TGTGCCAGCAGTTACCTCAGGGGAGCTAACTATGGCTACACCTTC.

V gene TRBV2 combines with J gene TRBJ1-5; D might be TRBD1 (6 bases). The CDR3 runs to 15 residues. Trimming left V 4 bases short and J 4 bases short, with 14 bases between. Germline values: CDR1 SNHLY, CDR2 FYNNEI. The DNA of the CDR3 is TGTGCCAGCAGTGCTATTCGGCAGGGGAATCAGCCCCAGCATTTT. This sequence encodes CASSAIRQGNQPQHF.

CDR3 amino acids: CASSSGQPTVTGEKLFF. The CDR3 DNA follows: TGCGCCAGCAGCTCAGGACAGCCAACAGTAACAGGTGAAAAACTGTTTTTT. The chain is built from TRBV5-1 and TRBJ1-4, with D perhaps TRBD1 (6 bases). This CDR3 contains 17 residues. Trimming removed 3 bases from V and 7 bases from J, with 22 bases in between. Germline V gene lookup returns CDR1 SGHRS and CDR2 YFSETQ.

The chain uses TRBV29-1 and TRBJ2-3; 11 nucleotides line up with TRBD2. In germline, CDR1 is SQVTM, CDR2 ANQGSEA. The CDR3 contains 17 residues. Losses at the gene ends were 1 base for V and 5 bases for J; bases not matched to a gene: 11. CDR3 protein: CSVEAPGLAGGIDTQYF. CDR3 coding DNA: TGCAGCGTTGAAGCCCCCGGGCTAGCGGGAGGTATAGATACGCAGTATTTT.

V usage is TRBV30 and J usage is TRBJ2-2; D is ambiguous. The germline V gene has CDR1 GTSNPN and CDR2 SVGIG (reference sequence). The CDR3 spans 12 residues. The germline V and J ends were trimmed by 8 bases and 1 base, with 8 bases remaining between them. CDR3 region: CALSRNTGELFF. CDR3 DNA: TGTGCCCTCTCTAGGAACACCGGGGAGCTGTTTTTT.

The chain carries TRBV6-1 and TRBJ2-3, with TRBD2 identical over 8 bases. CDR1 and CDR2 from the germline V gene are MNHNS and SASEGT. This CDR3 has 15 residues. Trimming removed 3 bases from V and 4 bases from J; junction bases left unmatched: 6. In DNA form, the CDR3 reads TGTGCCAGCAGTGAGGCGGGAGGACTCTCAGATACGCAGTATTTT. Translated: CASSEAGGLSDTQYF.

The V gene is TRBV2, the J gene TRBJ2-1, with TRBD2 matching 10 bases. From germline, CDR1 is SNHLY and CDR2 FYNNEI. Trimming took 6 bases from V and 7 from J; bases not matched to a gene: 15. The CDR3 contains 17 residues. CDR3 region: CASRDGFLAGERNEQFF. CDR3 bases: TGTGCCAGCAGGGATGGCTTTCTAGCGGGAGAAAGGAATGAGCAGTTCTTC.

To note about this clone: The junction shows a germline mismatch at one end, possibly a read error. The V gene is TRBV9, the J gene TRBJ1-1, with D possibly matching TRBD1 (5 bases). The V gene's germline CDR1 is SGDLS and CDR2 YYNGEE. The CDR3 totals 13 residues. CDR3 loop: CASSDRIGTEALF. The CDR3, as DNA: TGTGCCAGCAGCGATCGGATAGGGACTGAAGCTCTCTTT.

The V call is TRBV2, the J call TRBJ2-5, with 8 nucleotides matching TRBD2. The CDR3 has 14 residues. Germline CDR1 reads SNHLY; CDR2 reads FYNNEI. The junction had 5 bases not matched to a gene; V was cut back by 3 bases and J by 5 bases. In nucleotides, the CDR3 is TGTGCCAGCAGTGATTTTCCGGGAGGGGAGACCCAGTACTTC. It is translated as CASSDFPGGETQYF.

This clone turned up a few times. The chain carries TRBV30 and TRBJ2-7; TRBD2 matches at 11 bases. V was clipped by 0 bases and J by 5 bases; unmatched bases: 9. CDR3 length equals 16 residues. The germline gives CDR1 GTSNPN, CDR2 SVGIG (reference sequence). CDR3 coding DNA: TGTGCCTGGAGTGTAGGGCTAGCGGGAGGTAGGAACGAGCAGTACTTC. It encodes CAWSVGLAGGRNEQYF.

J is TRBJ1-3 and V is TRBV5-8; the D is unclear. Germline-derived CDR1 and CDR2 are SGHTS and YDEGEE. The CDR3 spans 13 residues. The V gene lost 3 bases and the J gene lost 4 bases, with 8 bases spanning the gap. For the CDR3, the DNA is TGTGCCAGCAGCTCGAGAGGGGGAAACACCATATATTTT. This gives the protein CASSSRGGNTIYF.

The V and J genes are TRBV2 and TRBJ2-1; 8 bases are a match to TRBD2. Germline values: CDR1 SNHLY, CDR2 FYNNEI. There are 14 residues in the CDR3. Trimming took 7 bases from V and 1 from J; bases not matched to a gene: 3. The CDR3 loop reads CASTKRESYNEQFF. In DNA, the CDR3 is TGTGCCAGCACTAAGCGGGAGTCCTACAATGAGCAGTTCTTC.

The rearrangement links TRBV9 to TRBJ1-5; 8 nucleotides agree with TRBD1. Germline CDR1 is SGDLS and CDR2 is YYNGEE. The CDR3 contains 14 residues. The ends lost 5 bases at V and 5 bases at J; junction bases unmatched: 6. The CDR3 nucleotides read TGTGCCAGCAGTCTTGGACAGGGACATCAGCCCCAGCATTTT. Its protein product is CASSLGQGHQPQHF.

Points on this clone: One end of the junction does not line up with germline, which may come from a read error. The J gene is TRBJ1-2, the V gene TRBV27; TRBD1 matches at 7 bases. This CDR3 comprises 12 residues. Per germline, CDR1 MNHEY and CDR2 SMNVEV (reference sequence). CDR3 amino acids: CASSARQGLRSF. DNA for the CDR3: TGTGCCAGCAGTGCCCGACAGGGACTTAGGTCCTTC.

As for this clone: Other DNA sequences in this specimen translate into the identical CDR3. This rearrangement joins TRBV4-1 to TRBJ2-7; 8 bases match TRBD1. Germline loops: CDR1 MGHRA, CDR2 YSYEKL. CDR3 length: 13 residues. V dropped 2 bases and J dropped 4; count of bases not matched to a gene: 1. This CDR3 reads CASSQTGGYEQYF. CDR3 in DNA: TGCGCCAGCAGCCAAACAGGGGGATACGAGCAGTACTTC.

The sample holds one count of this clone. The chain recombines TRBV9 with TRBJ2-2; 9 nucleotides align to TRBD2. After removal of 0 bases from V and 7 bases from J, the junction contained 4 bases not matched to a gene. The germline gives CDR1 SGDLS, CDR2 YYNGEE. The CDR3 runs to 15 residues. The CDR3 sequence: CASSVVGGRVGELFF. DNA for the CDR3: TGTGCCAGCAGCGTAGTTGGCGGGAGGGTCGGGGAGCTGTTTTTT.

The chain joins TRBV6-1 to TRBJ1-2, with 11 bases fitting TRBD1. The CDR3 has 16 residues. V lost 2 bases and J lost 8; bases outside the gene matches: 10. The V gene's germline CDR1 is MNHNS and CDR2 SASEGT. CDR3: CASSEIGQGAYGGYTF. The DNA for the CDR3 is TGTGCCAGCAGTGAAATAGGACAGGGGGCCTACGGGGGCTACACCTTC.

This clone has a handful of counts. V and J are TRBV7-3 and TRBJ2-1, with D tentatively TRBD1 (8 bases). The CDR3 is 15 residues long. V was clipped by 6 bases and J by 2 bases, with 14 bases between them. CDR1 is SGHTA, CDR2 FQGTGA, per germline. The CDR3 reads CASSFTGGAYNEQFF. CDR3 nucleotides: TGTGCCAGCAGTTTTACAGGGGGGGCCTACAATGAGCAGTTCTTC.

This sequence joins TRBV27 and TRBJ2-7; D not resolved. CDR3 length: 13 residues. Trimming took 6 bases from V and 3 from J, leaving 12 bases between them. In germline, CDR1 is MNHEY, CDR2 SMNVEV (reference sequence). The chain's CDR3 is CASRSVSRYEQYF. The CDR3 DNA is TGTGCCAGCAGGTCGGTTAGCCGCTACGAGCAGTACTTC.

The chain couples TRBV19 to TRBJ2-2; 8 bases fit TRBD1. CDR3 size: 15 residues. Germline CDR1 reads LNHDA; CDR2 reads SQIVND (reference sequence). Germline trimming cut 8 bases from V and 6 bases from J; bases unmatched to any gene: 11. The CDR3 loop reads CASAGGNGNSGELFF. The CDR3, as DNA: TGTGCCAGTGCAGGGGGCAATGGTAACTCCGGGGAGCTGTTTTTT.

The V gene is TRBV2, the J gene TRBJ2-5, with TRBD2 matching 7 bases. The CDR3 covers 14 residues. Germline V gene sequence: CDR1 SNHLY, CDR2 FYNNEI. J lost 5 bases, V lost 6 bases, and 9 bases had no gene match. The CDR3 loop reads CASSSTSSGETQYF. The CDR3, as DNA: TGTGCCAGCAGCTCGACTAGCAGCGGGGAGACCCAGTACTTC.